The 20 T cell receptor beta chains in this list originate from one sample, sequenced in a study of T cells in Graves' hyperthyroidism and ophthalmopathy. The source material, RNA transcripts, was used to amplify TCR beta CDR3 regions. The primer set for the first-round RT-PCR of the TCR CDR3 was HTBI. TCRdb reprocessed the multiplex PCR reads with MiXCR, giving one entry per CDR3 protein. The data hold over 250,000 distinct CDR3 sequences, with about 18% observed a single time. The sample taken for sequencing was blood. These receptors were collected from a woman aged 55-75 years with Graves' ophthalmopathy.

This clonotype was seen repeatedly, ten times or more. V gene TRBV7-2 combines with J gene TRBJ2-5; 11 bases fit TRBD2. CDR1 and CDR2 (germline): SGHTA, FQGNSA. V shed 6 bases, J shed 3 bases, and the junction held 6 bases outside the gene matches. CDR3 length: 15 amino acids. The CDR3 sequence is CASSQELAGEETQYF. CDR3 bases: TGTGCCAGCAGTCAGGAACTAGCGGGAGAAGAGACCCAGTACTTC. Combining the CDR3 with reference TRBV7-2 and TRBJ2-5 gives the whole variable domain GAGVSQSPSNKVTEKGKDVELRCDPISGHTALYWYRQSLGQGLEFLIYFQGNSAPDKSGLPSDRFSAERTGGSVSTLTIQRTQQEDSAVYLCASSQELAGEETQYFGPGTRLLVL.

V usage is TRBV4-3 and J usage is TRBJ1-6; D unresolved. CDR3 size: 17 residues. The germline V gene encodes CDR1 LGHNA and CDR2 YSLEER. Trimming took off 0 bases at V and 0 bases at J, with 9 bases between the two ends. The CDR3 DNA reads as TGCGCCAGCAGCCAAGATGGGAGGAGCTCCTATAATTCACCCCTCCACTTT. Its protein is CASSQDGRSSYNSPLHF.

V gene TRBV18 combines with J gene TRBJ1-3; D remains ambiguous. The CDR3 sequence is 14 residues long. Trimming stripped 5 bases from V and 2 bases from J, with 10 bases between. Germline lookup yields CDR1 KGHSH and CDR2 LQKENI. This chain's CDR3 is CASSWSETGNTIYF. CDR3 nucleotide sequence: TGTGCCAGCTCATGGTCGGAAACTGGAAACACCATATATTTT.

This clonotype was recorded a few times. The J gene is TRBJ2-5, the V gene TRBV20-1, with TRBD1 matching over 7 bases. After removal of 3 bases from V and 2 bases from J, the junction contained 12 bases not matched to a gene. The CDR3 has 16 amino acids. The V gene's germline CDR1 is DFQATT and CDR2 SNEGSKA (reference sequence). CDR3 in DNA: TGCAGTGCTAGTGAAGGGGGCACTGAAAAACAAGAGACCCAGTACTTC. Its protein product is CSASEGGTEKQETQYF.

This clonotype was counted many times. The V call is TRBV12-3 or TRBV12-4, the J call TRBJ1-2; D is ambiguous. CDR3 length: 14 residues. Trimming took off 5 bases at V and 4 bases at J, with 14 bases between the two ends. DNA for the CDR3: TGTGCCAGCAGTGAACAACGACTAGGCTATGGCTACACCTTC. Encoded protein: CASSEQRLGYGYTF.

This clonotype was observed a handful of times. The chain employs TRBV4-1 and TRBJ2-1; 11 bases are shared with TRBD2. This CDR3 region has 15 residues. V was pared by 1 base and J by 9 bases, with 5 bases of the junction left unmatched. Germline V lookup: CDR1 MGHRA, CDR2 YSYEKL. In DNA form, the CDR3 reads TGCGCCAGCAGCCAAGCCGGGACTAGCGGAGGTGAGCAGTTCTTC. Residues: CASSQAGTSGGEQFF.

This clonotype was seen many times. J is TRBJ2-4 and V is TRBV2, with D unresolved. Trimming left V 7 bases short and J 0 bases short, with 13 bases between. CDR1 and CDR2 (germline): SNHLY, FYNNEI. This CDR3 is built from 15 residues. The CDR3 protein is CASTQKTLAKNIQYF. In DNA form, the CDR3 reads TGTGCCAGCACACAGAAGACTCTAGCCAAAAACATTCAGTACTTC.

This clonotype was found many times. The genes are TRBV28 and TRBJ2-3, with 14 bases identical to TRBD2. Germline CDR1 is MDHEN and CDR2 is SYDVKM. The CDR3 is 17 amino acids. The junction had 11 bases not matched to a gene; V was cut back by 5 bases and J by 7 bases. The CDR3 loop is CASSPRLGTSGRYTQYF. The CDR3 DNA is TGTGCCAGCAGTCCCCGCCTAGGGACTAGCGGGAGATATACGCAGTATTTT.

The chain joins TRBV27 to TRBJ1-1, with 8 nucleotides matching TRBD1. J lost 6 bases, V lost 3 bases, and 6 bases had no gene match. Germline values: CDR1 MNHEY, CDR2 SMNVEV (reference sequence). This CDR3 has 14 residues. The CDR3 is CASSLTGVGPEAFF. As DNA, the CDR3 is TGTGCCAGCAGTTTGACAGGGGTGGGCCCTGAAGCTTTCTTT.

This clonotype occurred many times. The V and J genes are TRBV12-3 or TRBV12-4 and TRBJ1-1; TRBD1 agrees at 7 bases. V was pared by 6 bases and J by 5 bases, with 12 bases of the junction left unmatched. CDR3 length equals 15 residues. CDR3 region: CASRPLQGEGTEAFF. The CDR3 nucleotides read TGTGCCAGCAGACCTCTCCAGGGGGAGGGTACTGAAGCTTTCTTT.

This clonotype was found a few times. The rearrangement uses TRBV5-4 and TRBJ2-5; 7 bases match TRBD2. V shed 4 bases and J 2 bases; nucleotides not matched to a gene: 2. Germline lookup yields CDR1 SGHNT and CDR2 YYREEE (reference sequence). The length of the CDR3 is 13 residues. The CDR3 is CASSGRAQETQYF. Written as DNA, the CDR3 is TGTGCCAGCAGCGGGAGGGCGCAAGAGACCCAGTACTTC.

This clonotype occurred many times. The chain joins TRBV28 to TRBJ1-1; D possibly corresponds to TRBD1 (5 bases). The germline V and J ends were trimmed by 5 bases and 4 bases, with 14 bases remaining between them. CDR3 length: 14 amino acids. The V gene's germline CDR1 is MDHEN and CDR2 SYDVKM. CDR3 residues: CASSTPHRPTEAFF. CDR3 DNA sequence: TGTGCCAGCAGTACCCCCCACAGGCCCACTGAAGCTTTCTTT.

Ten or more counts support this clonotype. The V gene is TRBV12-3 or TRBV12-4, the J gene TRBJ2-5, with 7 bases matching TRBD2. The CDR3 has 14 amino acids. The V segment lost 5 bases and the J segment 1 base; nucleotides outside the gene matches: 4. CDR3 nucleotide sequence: TGTGCCAGCAGTCAGACTAGCACCCAAGAGACCCAGTACTTC. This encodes CASSQTSTQETQYF.

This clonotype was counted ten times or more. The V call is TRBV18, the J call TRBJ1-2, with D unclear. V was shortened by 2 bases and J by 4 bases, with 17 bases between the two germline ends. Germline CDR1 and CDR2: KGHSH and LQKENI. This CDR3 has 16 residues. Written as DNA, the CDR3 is TGTGCCAGCTCACCAGTCGGGCAAAAACCTTCCTATGGCTACACCTTC. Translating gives CASSPVGQKPSYGYTF.

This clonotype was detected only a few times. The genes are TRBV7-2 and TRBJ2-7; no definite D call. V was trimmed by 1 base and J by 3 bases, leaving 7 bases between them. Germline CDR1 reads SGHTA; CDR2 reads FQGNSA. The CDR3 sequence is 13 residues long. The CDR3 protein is CASSLDVGYEQYF. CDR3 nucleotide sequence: TGTGCCAGCAGCTTAGATGTCGGCTACGAGCAGTACTTC.

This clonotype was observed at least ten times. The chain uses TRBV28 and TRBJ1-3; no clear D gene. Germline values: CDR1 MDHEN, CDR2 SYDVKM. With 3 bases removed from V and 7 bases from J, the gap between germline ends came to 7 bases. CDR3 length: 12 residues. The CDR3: CASSLISNTIYF. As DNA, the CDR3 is TGTGCCAGCAGTTTGATCTCGAACACCATATATTTT.

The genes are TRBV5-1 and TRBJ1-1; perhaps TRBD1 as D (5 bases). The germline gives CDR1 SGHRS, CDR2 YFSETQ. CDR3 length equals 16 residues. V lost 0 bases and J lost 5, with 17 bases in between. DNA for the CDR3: TGCGCCAGCAGCTTGGGGGCGGGTGCAGGGACGACTGAAGCTTTCTTT. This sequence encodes CASSLGAGAGTTEAFF. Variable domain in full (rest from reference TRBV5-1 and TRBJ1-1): KAGVTQTPRYLIKTRGQQVTLSCSPISGHRSVSWYQQTPGQGLQFLFEYFSETQRNKGNFPGRFSGRQFSNSRSEMNVSTLELGDSALYLCASSLGAGAGTTEAFFGQGTRLTVV.

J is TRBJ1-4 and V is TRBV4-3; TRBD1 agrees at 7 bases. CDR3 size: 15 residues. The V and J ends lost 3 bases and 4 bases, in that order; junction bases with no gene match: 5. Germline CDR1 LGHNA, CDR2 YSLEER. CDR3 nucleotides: TGCGCCAGCAGCCAGAGACAGGGTGGTAATGAAAAACTGTTTTTT. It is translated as CASSQRQGGNEKLFF.

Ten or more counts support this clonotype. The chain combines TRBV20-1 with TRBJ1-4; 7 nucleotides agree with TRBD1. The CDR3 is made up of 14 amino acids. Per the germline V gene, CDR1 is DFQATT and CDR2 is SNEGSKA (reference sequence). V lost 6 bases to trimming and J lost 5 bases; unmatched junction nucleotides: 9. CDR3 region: CSAHGTAENEKLFF. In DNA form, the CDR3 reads TGCAGTGCGCACGGGACAGCGGAAAATGAAAAACTGTTTTTT.

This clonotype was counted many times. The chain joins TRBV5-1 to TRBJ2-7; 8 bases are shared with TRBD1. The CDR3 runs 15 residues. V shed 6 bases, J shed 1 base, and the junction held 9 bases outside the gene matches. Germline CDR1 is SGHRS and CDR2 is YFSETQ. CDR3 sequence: CASTSYRDRSYEQYF. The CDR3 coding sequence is TGCGCCAGCACGTCGTACCGGGACAGGTCCTACGAGCAGTACTTC.